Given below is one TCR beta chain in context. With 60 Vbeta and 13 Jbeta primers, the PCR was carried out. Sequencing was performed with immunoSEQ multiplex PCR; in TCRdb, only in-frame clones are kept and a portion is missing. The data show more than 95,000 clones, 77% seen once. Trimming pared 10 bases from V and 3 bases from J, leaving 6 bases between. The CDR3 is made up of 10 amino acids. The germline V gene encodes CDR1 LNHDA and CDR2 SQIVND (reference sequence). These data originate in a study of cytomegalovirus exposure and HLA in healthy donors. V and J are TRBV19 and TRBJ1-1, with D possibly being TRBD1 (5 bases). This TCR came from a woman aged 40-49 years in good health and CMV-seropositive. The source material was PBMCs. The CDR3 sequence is CATRDTEAFF. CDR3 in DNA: TGTGCCACCAGGGACACTGAAGCTTTCTTT.